Below are 12 T cell receptor beta chains sequenced from a single sample in a study of blood T cells in healthy people across ages. A second PCR of 7 to 11 cycles used a sample-barcoded 5' primer and a J-beta primer mix. TCRdb independently ran MiXCR on the 5' RACE reads; one entry per CDR3 protein. The sample lists about a million distinct CDR3 sequences; about 53% were seen once. The sequenced material came from blood. These receptors all come from a woman in her sixties or seventies in good health.

This chain links TRBV7-2 with TRBJ2-5; tentatively, D is TRBD1 or TRBD2 (5 bases each). The CDR3 contains 14 residues. Germline CDR1 is SGHTA and CDR2 is FQGNSA. With 3 bases removed from V and 5 bases from J, the gap between germline ends came to 13 bases. The CDR3 DNA reads TGTGCCAGCAGCTTTTATGGGTGGGGGGAGACCCAGTACTTC. Protein sequence: CASSFYGWGETQYF.

This clonotype was seen repeatedly, ten times or more. This chain connects TRBV12-3 or TRBV12-4 to TRBJ2-7, with 8 positions matching TRBD2. This CDR3 contains 14 residues. Trimming cost V 5 bases and J 0 bases; bases outside gene matches: 3. Here the CDR3 reads CASSPREVSYEQYF. The CDR3 DNA sequence: TGTGCCAGCAGTCCGCGGGAGGTCTCCTACGAGCAGTACTTC.

Concerning this clonotype: At one boundary the junction diverges from the germline segment, which might be a read error. The chain is built from TRBV5-1 and TRBJ2-4; no firm D call. The J call may not be correct, given that the DNA end is closer to TRBJ2-7. CDR3 size: 17 residues. Germline V lookup: CDR1 SGHRS, CDR2 YFSETQ. The CDR3 region is CAGSFLSRQPGSYEQYF. The CDR3 bases are TGCGCCGGCAGCTTCCTTTCGAGACAACCTGGGTCCTACGAGCAGTACTTC.

This clonotype was seen a few times. The chain employs TRBV27 and TRBJ2-5; 9 nucleotides agree with TRBD2. CDR3 length equals 16 residues. Germline values: CDR1 MNHEY, CDR2 SMNVEV (reference sequence). V was clipped by 0 bases and J by 5 bases; unmatched bases: 7. CDR3 sequence (DNA): TGTGCCAGCAGTTTATCGGTTAGCGGGAGTGGCGAGACCCAGTACTTC. Its protein is CASSLSVSGSGETQYF.

V usage is TRBV15 and J usage is TRBJ1-4; D ambiguous. The CDR3 consists of 13 residues. Trimming stripped 7 bases from V and 2 bases from J, with 8 bases between. Germline CDR1 and CDR2: LNHNV and YYDKDF (reference sequence). The CDR3 nucleotides are TGTGCCACCAACAGCAATACTAATGAAAAACTGTTTTTT. It encodes CATNSNTNEKLFF.

This rearrangement joins TRBV20-1 to TRBJ2-3, with D unresolved. Germline CDR1 is DFQATT and CDR2 is SNEGSKA (reference sequence). The CDR3 sequence is 14 residues long. V was cut by 0 bases and J by 4 bases, with 11 bases left in between. The chain's CDR3 is CSAREALHADTQYF. DNA for the CDR3: TGCAGTGCTAGAGAGGCCCTACACGCAGATACGCAGTATTTT.

The genes are TRBV29-1 and TRBJ2-1; 9 bases fit TRBD1. The J call may be in error: the DNA end matches TRBJ2-7 better. Germline V gene data show CDR1 as SQVTM and CDR2 as ANQGSEA. The CDR3 covers 15 residues. Here the CDR3 DNA reads TGCAGCGTTGAACCGGGACAGGGCGCCTACAATGAGCAGTACTTC. Amino acids: CSVEPGQGAYNEQYF.

The chain is built from TRBV20-1 and TRBJ2-1; D is possibly TRBD1 (6 bases). The ends were cut back, 6 bases at V and 3 bases at J, with 12 bases in the middle. The CDR3 extends over 13 amino acids. Germline loops: CDR1 DFQATT, CDR2 SNEGSKA (reference sequence). In nucleotides, the CDR3 is TGCAGTGCCCTACAGGGCCGCTACAATGAGCAGTTCTTC. Its translation: CSALQGRYNEQFF.

CDR3: CASSQIYRGGENIQYF. DNA for the CDR3: TGCGCCAGCAGCCAGATTTACAGGGGAGGGGAAAACATTCAGTACTTC. The chain has TRBV4-1 and TRBJ2-4; either TRBD1 or TRBD2 may fit D (7 bases each). The V gene lost 3 bases and the J gene lost 5 bases, with 17 bases spanning the gap. CDR3 length: 16 residues. Looked up from germline, CDR1 is MGHRA and CDR2 is YSYEKL.

For this clonotype: A much larger clone sits a single nucleotide away, making a read error possible. This chain connects TRBV6-5 to TRBJ2-5; 9 bases line up with TRBD1. The length of the CDR3 is 16 residues. Germline V gene sequence: CDR1 MNHEY, CDR2 SVGAGI. CDR3 nucleotides: TGTGTCAGCAGTTACGGGACAGGGAGGGGGCGGGAGACCCAGTACTTC. It specifies CVSSYGTGRGRETQYF.

This clonotype was counted only a few times. This rearrangement joins TRBV4-2 to TRBJ2-1; D might be TRBD2 (7 bases). CDR1 LGHNA and CDR2 YNFKEQ come from the germline V gene. CDR3 size: 14 residues. Between the trimmed V and J ends, which lost 4 bases and 9 bases, there was a span of 16 bases. CDR3 sequence (DNA): TGTGCCAGCAGCCGGCTTCGGGGGGCCGGTGAGCAGTTCTTC. The encoded protein is CASSRLRGAGEQFF.

V usage is TRBV5-1 and J usage is TRBJ2-1, with 8 bases that match TRBD2. The length of the CDR3 is 15 residues. V lost 4 bases and J lost 7; bases outside the gene matches: 10. Per the germline V gene, CDR1 is SGHRS and CDR2 is YFSETQ. The CDR3 DNA sequence: TGCGCCAGCAGCGCTTTAGCGGGACCCGCAAATGAGCAGTTCTTC. As protein: CASSALAGPANEQFF.